This entry lists 31 T cell receptor beta chains sequenced from one sample in a study of CD8+CD57+ T cells in acquired aplastic anemia. The use of genomic DNA as template underpinned the TCR beta VDJ and CDR3 profiling. TCRdb fed the reads into MiXCR, producing one record per CDR3 protein. The table shows roughly 250,000 distinct CDR3 sequences, with around half occurring only once. Sequencing was done on patients that had shown CD8+CD57+ cell expansion by flow cytometry. The sample taken for sequencing was sorted CD4+, CD8+, or CD8+CD57+ T cells (not recorded which) from PBMCs. These receptors came from a human donor with aplastic anemia.

Many counts were recorded for this clonotype. V and J are TRBV9 and TRBJ2-1, with a tentative D call TRBD2 (6 bases). V was trimmed by 2 bases and J by 5 bases, leaving 17 bases between them. The CDR3 has 16 residues. Germline V gene sequence: CDR1 SGDLS, CDR2 YYNGEE. CDR3 bases: TGTGCCAGCAGCGTGGACCAAACGGGGAGGAACAATGAGCAGTTCTTC. It is translated as CASSVDQTGRNNEQFF.

This clonotype appeared a single time. The chain recombines TRBV12-3 or TRBV12-4 with TRBJ2-7; 13 bases agree with TRBD2. The V and J ends lost 3 bases and 5 bases, in that order; junction bases with no gene match: 4. The CDR3 spans 15 residues. For the CDR3, the DNA is TGTGCCAGCAGTTTTGGGACTAGCGGGATCGACGAGCAGTACTTC. It encodes CASSFGTSGIDEQYF.

The rearrangement links TRBV6-1 to TRBJ1-5; D gene uncertain. Germline values: CDR1 MNHNS, CDR2 SASEGT. The CDR3 consists of 14 residues. Trimming took off 5 bases at V and 3 bases at J, with 11 bases between the two ends. The CDR3 loop reads CASSYSRDNQPQHF. CDR3 DNA sequence: TGTGCCAGCAGTTACTCGAGGGACAATCAGCCCCAGCATTTT.

The V call is TRBV11-1, the J call TRBJ1-6, with 9 bases matching TRBD1. The J segment lost 9 bases and the V segment lost 5 bases, leaving 14 bases of the junction unmatched. From germline, CDR1 is SGHAT and CDR2 FQDESV (reference sequence). There are 17 residues in the CDR3. CDR3 sequence (DNA): TGTGCCAGCAGCACCCGGGACAGGGACGAACGGGGTTCACCCCTCCACTTT. It translates to CASSTRDRDERGSPLHF.

Regarding this clonotype: This may be a read error: a much more frequent sequence differs by one nucleotide. The chain joins TRBV15 to TRBJ2-7; 10 bases fit TRBD1. In germline, CDR1 is LNHNV, CDR2 YYDKDF (reference sequence). J lost 4 bases, V lost 4 bases, and 1 base had no gene match. The CDR3 consists of 13 residues. CDR3 DNA: TGTGCCACCAGCATGGGACAGGGGTACGAGCAGTACTTC. Translating gives CATSMGQGYEQYF.

The V call is TRBV7-9, the J call TRBJ2-3; D is perhaps TRBD1 or TRBD2 (6 bases each). CDR1 is SEHNR and CDR2 is FQNEAQ in the germline V gene (reference sequence). CDR3 length equals 15 residues. V shed 0 bases and J shed 4 bases, with 11 bases lying between them. CDR3 in DNA: TGTGCCAGCAGCTTAGCAGTGGGGGGCGCAGATACGCAGTATTTT. Protein sequence: CASSLAVGGADTQYF.

This clonotype was observed a few times. This chain connects TRBV4-3 to TRBJ2-1, with 11 bases that match TRBD2. The CDR3 loop spans 16 amino acids. Per the germline V gene, CDR1 is LGHNA and CDR2 is YSLEER. Unmatched junction bases numbered 8, after V lost 3 bases and J lost 7 bases. The CDR3 reads CASSQGVLAGGNEQFF. CDR3 coding DNA: TGCGCCAGCAGCCAGGGGGTGCTAGCGGGGGGAAATGAGCAGTTCTTC.

Note on this clonotype: A much bigger clone sits one base away, suggesting this may be a read error. The V call is TRBV7-9, the J call TRBJ2-7, with a tentative D call TRBD2 (5 bases). CDR1 is SEHNR and CDR2 is FQNEAQ in the germline V gene (reference sequence). V lost 3 bases and J lost 4, with 13 bases in between. The CDR3 has 14 residues. CDR3 amino acids: CASSFWDSEYEQYF. The CDR3 DNA sequence: TGTGCCAGCAGCTTCTGGGATAGCGAATACGAGCAGTACTTC.

This chain links TRBV15 with TRBJ2-4; D remains unclear. Trimming removed 0 bases from V and 5 bases from J, with 11 bases in between. Germline lookup yields CDR1 LNHNV and CDR2 YYDKDF (reference sequence). The CDR3 is 15 amino acids. The CDR3 reads CATSRDLRYENIQYF. The CDR3 coding sequence is TGTGCCACCAGCAGAGACTTGCGGTATGAAAACATTCAGTACTTC.

V and J are TRBV20-1 and TRBJ1-3; tentative D call: TRBD1 (6 bases). Germline CDR1 DFQATT, CDR2 SNEGSKA (reference sequence). Trimming took 3 bases from V and 2 from J, leaving 11 bases between them. There are 14 residues in the CDR3. CDR3 loop: CSASSTGTGNTIYF. DNA for the CDR3: TGCAGTGCTAGCTCGACAGGAACTGGAAACACCATATATTTT.

The chain carries TRBV9 and TRBJ1-3, with D uncertain. Germline V gives CDR1 SGDLS, CDR2 YYNGEE. The CDR3 is 15 amino acids. Trimming removed 0 bases from V and 4 bases from J, with 11 bases in between. DNA of the CDR3: TGTGCCAGCAGCGTAGGGGAGTCAGCCGGAAACACCATATATTTT. It encodes CASSVGESAGNTIYF.

The table lists this clonotype with a few counts. V gene TRBV27 combines with J gene TRBJ1-6; D may be TRBD1 (6 bases). In germline, CDR1 is MNHEY, CDR2 SMNVEV (reference sequence). The CDR3 covers 13 residues. The V gene lost 6 bases and the J gene lost 9 bases, with 12 bases spanning the gap. The CDR3 DNA reads as TGTGCCAGCAGACCACAGGGTAGTTCACCCCTCCACTTT. Protein product: CASRPQGSSPLHF.

The rearrangement uses TRBV29-1 and TRBJ2-7; 7 bases fit TRBD1. The V and J ends lost 6 bases and 4 bases, in that order; junction bases with no gene match: 9. Germline values: CDR1 SQVTM, CDR2 ANQGSEA. The CDR3 loop spans 13 amino acids. CDR3 bases: TGCAGCGTCTCCGGGACAGCCCATTACGAGCAGTACTTC. This translates into CSVSGTAHYEQYF.

The J gene is TRBJ1-1, the V gene TRBV9, with D perhaps matching TRBD1 (6 bases). From germline, CDR1 is SGDLS and CDR2 YYNGEE. V lost 4 bases and J 0 bases, leaving 13 bases between the germline ends. The CDR3 is 15 amino acids. The CDR3 spells CASSSFGTLNTEAFF. The CDR3 nucleotides read TGTGCCAGCAGCTCCTTCGGGACACTGAACACTGAAGCTTTCTTT.

The chain has TRBV20-1 and TRBJ2-2, with no clear D. Germline V CDR1 and CDR2: DFQATT, SNEGSKA (reference sequence). The V and J ends lost 2 bases and 3 bases respectively, with 7 bases between them. The CDR3 loop spans 13 amino acids. The CDR3 sequence is CSARLGYTGELFF. DNA of the CDR3: TGCAGTGCTAGATTGGGGTACACCGGGGAGCTGTTTTTT.

J is TRBJ2-7 and V is TRBV7-2; the match to TRBD2 covers 15 bases. This CDR3 region has 18 residues. Germline V gene lookup returns CDR1 SGHTA and CDR2 FQGNSA. Trimming removed 3 bases from V and 4 bases from J; junction bases left unmatched: 10. The DNA for the CDR3 is TGTGCCAGCAGCTTGGGTCGGACTAGCGGGAGGGAGAGGTACGAGCAGTACTTC. As protein: CASSLGRTSGRERYEQYF.

This sequence joins TRBV24-1 and TRBJ2-3, with D perhaps TRBD1 (5 bases). The V and J ends lost 6 bases and 2 bases respectively, with 17 bases between them. Germline loops: CDR1 KGHDR, CDR2 SFDVKD. The CDR3 spans 16 residues. DNA for the CDR3: TGTGCCACCAGTCCCCCTCGACAGAGGATCACAGATACGCAGTATTTT. Amino acids: CATSPPRQRITDTQYF.

This clonotype was counted between two and nine times. The chain recombines TRBV6-2 or TRBV6-3 with TRBJ2-2; D is possibly TRBD1 (6 bases). Trimming removed 5 bases at V and 5 bases at J, with 15 bases between. This CDR3 spans 15 amino acids. In germline, CDR1 is MNHEY, CDR2 SVGEGT. Here the CDR3 DNA reads TGTGCCAGCAGTAAGGGGGAGATAAGTACCGGGGAGCTGTTTTTT. It specifies CASSKGEISTGELFF.

This rearrangement joins TRBV4-2 to TRBJ1-1; D is unresolved. Per the germline V gene, CDR1 is LGHNA and CDR2 is YNFKEQ. The CDR3 runs to 16 residues. The V and J ends lost 6 bases and 0 bases respectively, with 17 bases between them. This CDR3 is CASSPRSPEMNTEAFF. DNA of the CDR3: TGTGCCAGCAGTCCAAGATCCCCAGAAATGAACACTGAAGCTTTCTTT.

The rearrangement joins TRBV7-9 to TRBJ1-3; D unresolved. The CDR3 is 13 residues long. Germline-derived CDR1 and CDR2 are SEHNR and FQNEAQ (reference sequence). V was trimmed by 5 bases and J by 0 bases, leaving 5 bases between them. In DNA form, the CDR3 reads TGTGCCAGCAGCCTCGTCTCTGGAAACACCATATATTTT. Amino acid sequence: CASSLVSGNTIYF.

This clonotype was detected a few times. A much larger clone lies a single base off, so this may be a read error. This chain joins TRBV12-5 and TRBJ2-7, with D perhaps matching TRBD1 or TRBD2 (5 bases each). There are 13 residues in the CDR3. Germline CDR1 reads LGHNT; CDR2 reads FRNRAP. The CDR3 DNA reads TGTGCTAGTGGTTGGGACGTAACCTACGGGCAGTACTTC. Protein sequence: CASGWDVTYGQYF.

V is TRBV29-1 and J is TRBJ2-3; 14 bases line up with TRBD2. The V segment lost 6 bases and the J segment 4 bases; nucleotides outside the gene matches: 6. The CDR3 sequence is 15 residues long. The germline V gene has CDR1 SQVTM and CDR2 ANQGSEA. The CDR3 spells CSVVGLAGVPDTQYF. As DNA, the CDR3 is TGCAGCGTCGTGGGACTAGCGGGAGTTCCAGATACGCAGTATTTT.

This clonotype was picked up many times. The rearrangement links TRBV7-9 to TRBJ1-1; D is ambiguous. V was pared by 3 bases and J by 1 base, with 6 bases between. Germline lookup yields CDR1 SEHNR and CDR2 FQNEAQ (reference sequence). The length of the CDR3 is 13 residues. The CDR3 DNA reads as TGTGCCAGCAGCTTGCCAGAGAACACTGAAGCTTTCTTT. This encodes CASSLPENTEAFF. Together with reference TRBV7-9 and TRBJ1-1, the CDR3 gives the full variable domain: DTGVSQNPRHKITKRGQNVTFRCDPISEHNRLYWYRQTLGQGPEFLTYFQNEAQLEKSRLLSDRFSAERPKGSFSTLEIQRTEQGDSAMYLCASSLPENTEAFFGQGTRLTVV.

The chain recombines TRBV6-1 with TRBJ1-5; a weak D match, TRBD1 (5 bases). This CDR3 is 15 amino acids long. Germline assignment: CDR1 MNHNS and CDR2 SASEGT. V lost 5 bases and J 0 bases, leaving 11 bases between the germline ends. CDR3 nucleotide sequence: TGTGCCAGCAGTTACGGGGCAGTTAGCAATCAGCCCCAGCATTTT. Its protein product is CASSYGAVSNQPQHF.

The chain uses TRBV20-1 and TRBJ2-7; D may be TRBD2 (6 bases). The V end was cut by 6 bases, the J end by 2 bases, with 8 bases between. Germline V gene sequence: CDR1 DFQATT, CDR2 SNEGSKA (reference sequence). CDR3 length: 11 amino acids. CDR3 sequence reads: CSAGLTYEQYF. DNA of the CDR3: TGCAGTGCCGGACTAACCTACGAGCAGTACTTC.

This clonotype was recorded at least ten times. CDR3 in amino acids: CASSPRLRPGFNYGYTF. Written as DNA, the CDR3 is TGTGCCAGCAGCCCCCGTTTGCGGCCAGGATTTAACTATGGCTACACCTTC. V is TRBV7-2 and J is TRBJ1-2, with D uncertain. The V gene lost 5 bases and the J gene lost 1 base, with 20 bases spanning the gap. This CDR3 region has 17 residues. Germline-derived CDR1 and CDR2 are SGHTA and FQGNSA.

This clonotype was seen only a few times. This chain joins TRBV6-1 and TRBJ1-4; 9 nucleotides line up with TRBD1. The V gene end was trimmed by 0 bases and the J gene end by 13 bases; junction bases not matched to a gene: 15. Germline lookup yields CDR1 MNHNS and CDR2 SASEGT. The CDR3 covers 17 residues. The CDR3 loop is CASSEASLDRGRGGLFF. The CDR3 nucleotides are TGTGCCAGCAGTGAAGCGTCTTTGGACAGGGGACGCGGGGGACTGTTTTTT.

Ten or more counts support this clonotype. The chain carries TRBV29-1 and TRBJ2-6, with TRBD1 matching 9 bases. V lost 0 bases and J lost 3; bases outside the gene matches: 12. Germline CDR1 SQVTM, CDR2 ANQGSEA. This CDR3 has 19 residues. CDR3 in amino acids: CSVEDRGQGTLSGANVLTF. The CDR3 region has the DNA TGCAGCGTTGAAGACCGGGGACAGGGAACACTTAGTGGGGCCAACGTCCTGACTTTC.

This chain connects TRBV4-1 to TRBJ2-7, with a tentative D call TRBD2 (6 bases). Trimming pared 2 bases from V and 9 bases from J, leaving 14 bases between. CDR3 size: 13 residues. Looked up from germline, CDR1 is MGHRA and CDR2 is YSYEKL. The CDR3 region has the DNA TGCGCCAGCAGCCAACTAGGACTCGGGGGGCAGTACTTC. It translates to CASSQLGLGGQYF.

Details on this clonotype: Just one base apart from a much larger clone, this may be a read error. CDR3 in amino acids: CASSRAVITYEQYF. For the CDR3, the DNA is TGTGCCAGCAGCCGGGCAGTTATAACCTACGAGCAGTACTTC. The chain recombines TRBV30 with TRBJ2-7; D is uncertain. The CDR3 is 14 amino acids. CDR1 and CDR2 from the germline V gene are GTSNPN and SVGIG (reference sequence). V lost 8 bases and J lost 2, with 19 bases in between. The full variable domain, with the rest looked up from reference TRBV30 and TRBJ2-7, is SQTIHQWPATLVQPVGSPLSLECTVEGTSNPNLYWYRQAAGRGLQLLFYSVGIGQISSEVPQNLSASRPQDRQFILSSKKLLLSDSGFYLCASSRAVITYEQYFGPGTRLTVT.

The table lists this clonotype with a count of one. The rearrangement uses TRBV20-1 and TRBJ1-1; D unresolved. The CDR3 has 15 residues. V lost 0 bases, J lost 0 bases, and 11 bases lay in between. CDR1 and CDR2 from the germline V gene are DFQATT and SNEGSKA (reference sequence). The CDR3 DNA reads TGCAGTGCTAGAGATCTCGTGGCACTGAACACTGAAGCTTTCTTT. Its translation is CSARDLVALNTEAFF.